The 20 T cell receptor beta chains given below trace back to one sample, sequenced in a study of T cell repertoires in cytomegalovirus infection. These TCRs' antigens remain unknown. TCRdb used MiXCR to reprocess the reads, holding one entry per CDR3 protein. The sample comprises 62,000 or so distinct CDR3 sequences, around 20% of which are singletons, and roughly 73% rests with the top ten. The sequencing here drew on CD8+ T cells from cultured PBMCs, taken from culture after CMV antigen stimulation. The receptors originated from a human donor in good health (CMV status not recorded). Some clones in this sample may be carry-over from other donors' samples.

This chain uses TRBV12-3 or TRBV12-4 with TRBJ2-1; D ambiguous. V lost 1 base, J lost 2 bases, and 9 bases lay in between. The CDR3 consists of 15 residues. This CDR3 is CASSLDGETYNEQFF. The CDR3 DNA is TGTGCCAGCAGTTTAGATGGGGAAACCTACAATGAGCAGTTCTTC.

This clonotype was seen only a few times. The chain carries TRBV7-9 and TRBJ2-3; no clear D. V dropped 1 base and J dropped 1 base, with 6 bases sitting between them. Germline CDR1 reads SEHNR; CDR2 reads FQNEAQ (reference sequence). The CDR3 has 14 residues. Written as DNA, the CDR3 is TGTGCCAGCAGCTTAGAGGTCCGCACAGATACGCAGTATTTT. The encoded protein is CASSLEVRTDTQYF.

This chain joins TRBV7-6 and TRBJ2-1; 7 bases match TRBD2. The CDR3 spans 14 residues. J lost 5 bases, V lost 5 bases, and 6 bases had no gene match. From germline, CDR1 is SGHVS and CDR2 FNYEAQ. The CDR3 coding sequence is TGTGCCAGCAGCATGGGGGGAGGGAACAATGAGCAGTTCTTC. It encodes CASSMGGGNNEQFF.

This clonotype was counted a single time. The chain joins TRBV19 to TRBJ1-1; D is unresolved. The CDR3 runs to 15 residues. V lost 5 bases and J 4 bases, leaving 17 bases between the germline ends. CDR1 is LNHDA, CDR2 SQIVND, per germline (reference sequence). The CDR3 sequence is CASSLSRVGITEAFF. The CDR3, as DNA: TGTGCCAGTAGTTTGAGCCGGGTAGGCATCACTGAAGCTTTCTTT.

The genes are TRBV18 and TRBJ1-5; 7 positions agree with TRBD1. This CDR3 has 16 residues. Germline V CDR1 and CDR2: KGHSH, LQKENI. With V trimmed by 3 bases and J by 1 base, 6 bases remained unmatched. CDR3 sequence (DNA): TGTGCCAGCTCACCGGAGGGACAGTCAAGCAATCAGCCCCAGCATTTT. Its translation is CASSPEGQSSNQPQHF.

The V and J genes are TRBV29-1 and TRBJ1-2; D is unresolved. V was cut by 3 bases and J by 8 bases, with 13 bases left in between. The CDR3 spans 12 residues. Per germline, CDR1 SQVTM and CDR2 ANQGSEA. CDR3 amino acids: CSVDTAKYGYTF. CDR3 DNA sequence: TGCAGCGTTGATACGGCAAAGTACGGCTACACCTTC.

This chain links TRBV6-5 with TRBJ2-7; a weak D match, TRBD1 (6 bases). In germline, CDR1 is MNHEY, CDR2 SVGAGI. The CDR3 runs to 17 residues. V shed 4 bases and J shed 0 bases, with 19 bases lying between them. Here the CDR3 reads CASSSASRGPHSYEQYF. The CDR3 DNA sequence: TGTGCCAGCAGTTCCGCTTCCAGGGGTCCCCACTCCTACGAGCAGTACTTC.

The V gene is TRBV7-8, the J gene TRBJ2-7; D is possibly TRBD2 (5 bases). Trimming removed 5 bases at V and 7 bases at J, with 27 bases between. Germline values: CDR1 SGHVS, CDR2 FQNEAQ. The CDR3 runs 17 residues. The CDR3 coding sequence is TGTGCCAGCAGCCCAAAAGTAGGAGGACTCGTGTGGGGAGAGCAGTACTTC. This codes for CASSPKVGGLVWGEQYF.

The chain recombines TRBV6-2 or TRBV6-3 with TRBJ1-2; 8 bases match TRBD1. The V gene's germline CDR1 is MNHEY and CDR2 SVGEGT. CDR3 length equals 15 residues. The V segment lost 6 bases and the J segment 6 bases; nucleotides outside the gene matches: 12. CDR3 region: CASRPGLDRVNGYTF. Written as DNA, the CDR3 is TGTGCCAGCAGACCCGGATTGGACAGGGTAAATGGCTACACCTTC.

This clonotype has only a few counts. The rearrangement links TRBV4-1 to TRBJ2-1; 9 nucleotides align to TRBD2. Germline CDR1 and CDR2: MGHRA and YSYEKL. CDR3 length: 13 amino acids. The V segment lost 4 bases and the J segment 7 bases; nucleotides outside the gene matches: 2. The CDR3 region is CASSPGLANEQFF. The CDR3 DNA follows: TGCGCCAGCAGCCCAGGACTAGCGAATGAGCAGTTCTTC.

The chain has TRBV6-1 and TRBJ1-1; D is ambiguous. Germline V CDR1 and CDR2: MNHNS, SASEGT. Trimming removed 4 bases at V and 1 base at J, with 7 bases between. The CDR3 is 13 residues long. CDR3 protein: CASSGGRNTEAFF. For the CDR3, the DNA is TGTGCCAGCAGTGGGGGAAGGAACACTGAAGCTTTCTTT.

DNA for the CDR3: TGTGCCAGTAGTATGCTAGCGGGGTCCCAAACCGGGGAGCTGTTTTTT. Protein product: CASSMLAGSQTGELFF. The chain recombines TRBV19 with TRBJ2-2; TRBD2 matches 9 bases. V shed 3 bases and J 5 bases; nucleotides not matched to a gene: 7. The CDR3 is 16 residues long. Germline CDR1 is LNHDA and CDR2 is SQIVND (reference sequence).

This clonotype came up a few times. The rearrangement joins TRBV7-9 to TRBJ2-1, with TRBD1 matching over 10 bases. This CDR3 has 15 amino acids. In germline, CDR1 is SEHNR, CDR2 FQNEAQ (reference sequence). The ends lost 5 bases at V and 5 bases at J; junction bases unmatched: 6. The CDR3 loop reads CASSPTGGPHNEQFF. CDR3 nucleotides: TGTGCCAGCAGCCCGACAGGGGGCCCCCACAATGAGCAGTTCTTC. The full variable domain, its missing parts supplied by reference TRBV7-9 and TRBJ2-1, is DTGVSQNPRHKITKRGQNVTFRCDPISEHNRLYWYRQTLGQGPEFLTYFQNEAQLEKSRLLSDRFSAERPKGSFSTLEIQRTEQGDSAMYLCASSPTGGPHNEQFFGPGTRLTVL.

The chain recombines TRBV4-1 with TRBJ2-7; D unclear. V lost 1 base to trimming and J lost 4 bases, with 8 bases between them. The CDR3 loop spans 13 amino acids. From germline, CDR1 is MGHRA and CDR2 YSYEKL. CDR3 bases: TGCGCCAGCAGCCAAGGTCTTGGTTACGAGCAGTACTTC. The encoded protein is CASSQGLGYEQYF.

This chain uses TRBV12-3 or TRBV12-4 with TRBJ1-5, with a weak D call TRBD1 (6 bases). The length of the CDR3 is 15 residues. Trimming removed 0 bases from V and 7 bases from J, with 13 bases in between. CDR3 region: CASSLAQGSGQPQHF. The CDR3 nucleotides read TGTGCCAGCAGTTTAGCGCAGGGGTCGGGGCAGCCCCAGCATTTT.

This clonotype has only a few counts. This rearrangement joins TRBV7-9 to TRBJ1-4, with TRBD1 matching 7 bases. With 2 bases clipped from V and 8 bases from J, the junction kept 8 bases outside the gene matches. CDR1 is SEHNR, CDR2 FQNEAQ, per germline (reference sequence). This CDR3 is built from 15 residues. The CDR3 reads CASSLSSTGEEKLFF. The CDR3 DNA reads TGTGCCAGCAGCTTATCCTCCACAGGGGAAGAAAAACTGTTTTTT.

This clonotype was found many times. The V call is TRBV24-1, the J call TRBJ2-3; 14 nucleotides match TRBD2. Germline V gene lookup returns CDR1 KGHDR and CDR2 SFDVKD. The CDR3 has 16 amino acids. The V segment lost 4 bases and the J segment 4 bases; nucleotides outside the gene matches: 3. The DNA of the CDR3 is TGTGCCACCAGTGACCGGACTAGCGGGGGGCCAGATACGCAGTATTTT. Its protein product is CATSDRTSGGPDTQYF.

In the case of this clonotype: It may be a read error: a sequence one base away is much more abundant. In DNA form, the CDR3 reads TGTGCCTGCAGCCCAAGTAGGCCTCTGGCTTTCTTT. As protein: CACSPSRPLAFF. V and J are TRBV7-2 and TRBJ1-1, with D uncertain. Per germline, CDR1 SGHTA and CDR2 FQGNSA. The CDR3 loop spans 12 amino acids.

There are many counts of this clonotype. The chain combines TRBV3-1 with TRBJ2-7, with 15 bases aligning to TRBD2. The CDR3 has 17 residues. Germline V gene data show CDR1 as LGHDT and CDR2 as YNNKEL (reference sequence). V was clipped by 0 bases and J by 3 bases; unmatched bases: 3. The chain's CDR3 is CASSQDEGLAGGYEQYF. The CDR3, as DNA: TGTGCCAGCAGCCAAGATGAGGGACTAGCGGGGGGCTACGAGCAGTACTTC.

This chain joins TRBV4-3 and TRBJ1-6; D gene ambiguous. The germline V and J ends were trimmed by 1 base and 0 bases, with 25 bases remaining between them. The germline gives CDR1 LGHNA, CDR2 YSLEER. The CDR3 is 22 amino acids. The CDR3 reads CASSQVLVWTVVLFSYNSPLHF. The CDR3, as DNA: TGCGCCAGCAGCCAAGTCCTTGTGTGGACCGTTGTTTTATTCTCCTATAATTCACCCCTCCACTTT.